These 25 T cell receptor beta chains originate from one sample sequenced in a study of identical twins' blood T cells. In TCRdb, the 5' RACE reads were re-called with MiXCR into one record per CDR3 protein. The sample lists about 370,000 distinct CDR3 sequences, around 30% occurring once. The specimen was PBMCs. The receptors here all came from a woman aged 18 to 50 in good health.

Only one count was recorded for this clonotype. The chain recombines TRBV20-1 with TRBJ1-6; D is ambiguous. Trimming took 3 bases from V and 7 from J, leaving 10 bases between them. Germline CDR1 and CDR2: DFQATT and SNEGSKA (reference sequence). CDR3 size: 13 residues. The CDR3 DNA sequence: TGCAGTGCTAGGGGCAGGCTAAATTCACCCCTCCACTTT. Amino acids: CSARGRLNSPLHF.

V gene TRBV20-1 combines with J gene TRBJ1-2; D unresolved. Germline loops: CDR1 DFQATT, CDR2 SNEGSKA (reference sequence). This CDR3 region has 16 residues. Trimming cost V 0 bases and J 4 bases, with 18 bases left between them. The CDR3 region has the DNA TGCAGTGCTAGAGATCATCAATCCCCGGACGTCTATGGCTACACCTTC. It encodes CSARDHQSPDVYGYTF.

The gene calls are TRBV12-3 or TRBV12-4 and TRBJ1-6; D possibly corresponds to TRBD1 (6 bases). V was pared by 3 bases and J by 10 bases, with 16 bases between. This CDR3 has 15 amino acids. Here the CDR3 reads CASSFTGRGRSPLHF. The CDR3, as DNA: TGTGCCAGCAGTTTTACAGGGCGGGGTAGATCACCCCTCCACTTT.

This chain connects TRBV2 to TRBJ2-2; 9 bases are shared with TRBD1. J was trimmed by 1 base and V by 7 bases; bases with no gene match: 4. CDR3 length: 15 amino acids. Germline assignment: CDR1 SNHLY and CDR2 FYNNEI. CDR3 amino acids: CASTGDRVNTGELFF. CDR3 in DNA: TGTGCCAGCACCGGGGACAGGGTGAACACCGGGGAGCTGTTTTTT. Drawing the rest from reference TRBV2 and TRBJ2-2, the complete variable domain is EPEVTQTPSHQVTQMGQEVILRCVPISNHLYFYWYRQILGQKVEFLVSFYNNEISEKSEIFDDQFSVERPDGSNFTLKIRSTKLEDSAMYFCASTGDRVNTGELFFGEGSRLTVL.

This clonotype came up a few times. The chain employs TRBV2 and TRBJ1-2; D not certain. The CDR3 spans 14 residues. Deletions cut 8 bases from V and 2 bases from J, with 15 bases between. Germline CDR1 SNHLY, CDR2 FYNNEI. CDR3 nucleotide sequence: TGTGCCAGCCGATCCGAATGGAGGAACTATGGCTACACCTTC. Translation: CASRSEWRNYGYTF.

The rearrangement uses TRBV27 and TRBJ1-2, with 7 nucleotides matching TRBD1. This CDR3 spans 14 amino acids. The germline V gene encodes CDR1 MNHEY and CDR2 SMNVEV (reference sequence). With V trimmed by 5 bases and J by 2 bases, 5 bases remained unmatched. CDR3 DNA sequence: TGTGCCAGCAGTCCACTGACAGGGAACTATGGCTACACCTTC. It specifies CASSPLTGNYGYTF.

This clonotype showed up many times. The DNA of the CDR3 is TGTGCCAGCAGCCAAGGGCGGACTGAAGCTTTCTTT. It translates to CASSQGRTEAFF. V and J are TRBV3-1 and TRBJ1-1, with unresolved D. This CDR3 has 12 amino acids. In germline, CDR1 is LGHDT, CDR2 YNNKEL (reference sequence). The germline V and J ends were trimmed by 1 base and 5 bases, with 5 bases remaining between them. Complete variable domain (other parts from reference TRBV3-1 and TRBJ1-1): DTAVSQTPKYLVTQMGNDKSIKCEQNLGHDTMYWYKQDSKKFLKIMFSYNNKELIINETVPNRFSPKSPDKAHLNLHINSLELGDSAVYFCASSQGRTEAFFGQGTRLTVV.

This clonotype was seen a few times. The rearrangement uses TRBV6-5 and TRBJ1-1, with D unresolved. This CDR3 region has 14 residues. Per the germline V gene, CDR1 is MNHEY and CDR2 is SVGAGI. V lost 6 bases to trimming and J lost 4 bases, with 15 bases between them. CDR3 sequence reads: CASSRATAFTEAFF. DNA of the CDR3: TGTGCCAGCAGCCGAGCGACGGCCTTCACTGAAGCTTTCTTT.

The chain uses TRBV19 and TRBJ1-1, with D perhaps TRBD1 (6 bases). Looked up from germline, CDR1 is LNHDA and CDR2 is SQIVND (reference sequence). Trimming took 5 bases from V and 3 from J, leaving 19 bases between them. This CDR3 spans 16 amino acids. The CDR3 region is CASSAQTGPGDTEAFF. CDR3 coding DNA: TGTGCCAGTAGTGCCCAAACAGGGCCGGGGGACACTGAAGCTTTCTTT.

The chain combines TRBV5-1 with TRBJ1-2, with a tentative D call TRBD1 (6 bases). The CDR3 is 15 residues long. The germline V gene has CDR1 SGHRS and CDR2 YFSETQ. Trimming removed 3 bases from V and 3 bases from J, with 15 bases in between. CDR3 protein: CASSWTGGADYGYTF. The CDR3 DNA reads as TGCGCCAGCAGCTGGACGGGGGGCGCCGACTATGGCTACACCTTC.

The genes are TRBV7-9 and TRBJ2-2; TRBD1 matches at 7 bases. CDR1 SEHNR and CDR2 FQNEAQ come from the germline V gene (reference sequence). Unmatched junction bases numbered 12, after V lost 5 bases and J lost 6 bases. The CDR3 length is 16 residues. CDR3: CASSLPETGNSGELFF. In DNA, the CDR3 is TGTGCCAGCAGCCTACCCGAGACAGGGAATTCCGGGGAGCTGTTTTTT.

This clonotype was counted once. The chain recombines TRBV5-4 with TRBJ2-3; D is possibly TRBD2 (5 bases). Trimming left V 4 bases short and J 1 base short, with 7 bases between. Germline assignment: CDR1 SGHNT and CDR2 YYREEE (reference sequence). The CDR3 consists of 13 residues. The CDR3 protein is CASSTEGTDTQYF. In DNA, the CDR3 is TGTGCCAGCAGCACGGAGGGCACAGATACGCAGTATTTT.

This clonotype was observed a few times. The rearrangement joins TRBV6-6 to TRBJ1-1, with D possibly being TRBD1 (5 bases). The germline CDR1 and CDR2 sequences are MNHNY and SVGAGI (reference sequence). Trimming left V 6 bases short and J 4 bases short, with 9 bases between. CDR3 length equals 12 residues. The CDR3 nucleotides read TGTGCCAGCAGCATAGACAGCACTGAAGCTTTCTTT. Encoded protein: CASSIDSTEAFF.

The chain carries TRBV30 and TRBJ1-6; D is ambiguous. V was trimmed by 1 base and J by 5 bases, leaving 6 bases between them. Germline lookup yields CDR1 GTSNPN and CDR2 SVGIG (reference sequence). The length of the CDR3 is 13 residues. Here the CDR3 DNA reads TGTGCCTGGAGTGGGAGCCATAATTCACCCCTCCACTTT. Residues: CAWSGSHNSPLHF. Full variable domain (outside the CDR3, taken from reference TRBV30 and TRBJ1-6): SQTIHQWPATLVQPVGSPLSLECTVEGTSNPNLYWYRQAAGRGLQLLFYSVGIGQISSEVPQNLSASRPQDRQFILSSKKLLLSDSGFYLCAWSGSHNSPLHFGNGTRLTVT.

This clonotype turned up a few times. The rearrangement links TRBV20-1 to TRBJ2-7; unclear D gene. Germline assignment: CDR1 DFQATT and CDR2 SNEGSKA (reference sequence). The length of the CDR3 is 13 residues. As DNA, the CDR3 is TGCAGCGCCCAAAGCCGAAGGGTCTACGAGCAGTACTTC. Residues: CSAQSRRVYEQYF.

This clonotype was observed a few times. CDR3 in amino acids: CASSLVDREQFF. CDR3 bases: TGTGCCAGCAGCTTAGTGGACAGAGAGCAGTTCTTC. V is TRBV11-3 and J is TRBJ2-1; weak D call: TRBD1 (6 bases). Germline V CDR1 and CDR2: SGHNT, YENEEA. V dropped 1 base and J dropped 10 bases, with 8 bases sitting between them. The CDR3 totals 12 residues. The full variable domain, rest sourced from reference TRBV11-3 and TRBJ2-1, is EAGVVQSPRYKIIEKKQPVAFWCNPISGHNTLYWYLQNLGQGPELLIRYENEEAVDDSQLPKDRFSAERLKGVDSTLKIQPAELGDSAVYLCASSLVDREQFFGPGTRLTVL.

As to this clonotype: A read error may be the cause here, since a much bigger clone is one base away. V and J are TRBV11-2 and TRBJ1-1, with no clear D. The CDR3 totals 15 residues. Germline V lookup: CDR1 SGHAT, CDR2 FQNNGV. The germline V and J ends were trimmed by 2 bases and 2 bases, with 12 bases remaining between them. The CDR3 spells CASSLRWQLNTEAFF. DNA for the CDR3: TGTGCCAGCAGCTTAAGGTGGCAGTTAAACACTGAAGCTTTCTTT.

The CDR3 here is CASSPKSGGTYTDTQYF. CDR3 DNA: TGTGCCAGCAGCCCCAAAAGCGGGGGCACGTACACAGATACGCAGTATTTT. The V and J genes are TRBV3-1 and TRBJ2-3; 8 positions match TRBD2. The CDR3 runs to 17 residues. V lost 4 bases, J lost 2 bases, and 11 bases stayed unmatched. Germline CDR1 reads LGHDT; CDR2 reads YNNKEL (reference sequence).

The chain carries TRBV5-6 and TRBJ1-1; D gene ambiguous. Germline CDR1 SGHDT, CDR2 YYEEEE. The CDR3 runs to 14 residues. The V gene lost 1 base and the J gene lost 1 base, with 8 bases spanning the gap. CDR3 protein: CASSLFGQNTEAFF. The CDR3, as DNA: TGTGCCAGCAGCTTGTTCGGGCAGAACACTGAAGCTTTCTTT. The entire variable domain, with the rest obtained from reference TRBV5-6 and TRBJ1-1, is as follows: DAGVTQSPTHLIKTRGQQVTLRCSPKSGHDTVSWYQQALGQGPQFIFQYYEEEERQRGNFPDRFSGHQFPNYSSELNVNALLLGDSALYLCASSLFGQNTEAFFGQGTRLTVV.

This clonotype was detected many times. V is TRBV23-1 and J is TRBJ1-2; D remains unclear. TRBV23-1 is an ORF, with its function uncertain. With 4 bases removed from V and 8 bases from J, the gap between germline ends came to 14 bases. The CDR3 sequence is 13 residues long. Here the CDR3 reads CASSPLKASGYTF. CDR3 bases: TGCGCCAGCAGTCCCCTCAAGGCAAGCGGCTACACCTTC.

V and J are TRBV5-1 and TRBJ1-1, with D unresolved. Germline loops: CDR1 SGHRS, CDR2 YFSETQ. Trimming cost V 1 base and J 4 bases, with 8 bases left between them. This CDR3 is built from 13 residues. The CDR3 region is CASSLRQITEAFF. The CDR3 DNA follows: TGCGCCAGCAGCTTGAGGCAGATCACTGAAGCTTTCTTT.

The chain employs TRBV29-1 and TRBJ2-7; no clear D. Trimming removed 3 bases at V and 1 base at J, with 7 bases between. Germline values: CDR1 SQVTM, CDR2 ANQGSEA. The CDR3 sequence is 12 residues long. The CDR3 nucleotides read TGCAGCGTTGATGGGAATTCCTACGAGCAGTACTTC. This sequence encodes CSVDGNSYEQYF.

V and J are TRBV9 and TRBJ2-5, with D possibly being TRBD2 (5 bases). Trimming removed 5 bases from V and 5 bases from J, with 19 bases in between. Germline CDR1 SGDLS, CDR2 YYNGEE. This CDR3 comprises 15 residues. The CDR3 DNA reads TGTGCCAGCAGTCGGGCCATCGGGGAAGCGGAGACCCAGTACTTC. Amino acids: CASSRAIGEAETQYF.

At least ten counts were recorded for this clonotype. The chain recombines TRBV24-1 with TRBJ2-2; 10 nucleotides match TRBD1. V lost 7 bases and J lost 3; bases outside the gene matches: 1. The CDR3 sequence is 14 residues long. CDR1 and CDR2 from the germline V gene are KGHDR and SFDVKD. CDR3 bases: TGTGCCACCAGAGGACAGGGGGACACCGGGGAGCTGTTTTTT. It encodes CATRGQGDTGELFF.

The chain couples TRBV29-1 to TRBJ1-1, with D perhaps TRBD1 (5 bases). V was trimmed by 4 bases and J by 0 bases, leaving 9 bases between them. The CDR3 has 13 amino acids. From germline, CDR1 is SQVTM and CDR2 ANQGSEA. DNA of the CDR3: TGCAGCGTTGGTGCAGGGATGAACACTGAAGCTTTCTTT. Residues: CSVGAGMNTEAFF.